This entry lists 28 T cell receptor beta chains sequenced from one sample in a study of identifying expanded T cells in peripheral blood. TCRdb's copy holds only in-frame clones and misses some; the assay was immunoSEQ multiplex PCR. The repertoire holds about 54,000 clones, with roughly 90% as singletons. The specimen sequenced was blood. The receptors come from a person aged 18-69 years in good health.

The chain uses TRBV7-2 and TRBJ2-3, with D possibly being TRBD1 (5 bases). This CDR3 region has 17 residues. V gave up 3 bases and J gave up 2 bases, with 18 bases separating them. The V gene's germline CDR1 is SGHTA and CDR2 FQGNSA. The CDR3 nucleotides read TGTGCCAGCAGCTTTGCAGGAATCGCAGGGAACACAGATACGCAGTATTTT. Amino acids: CASSFAGIAGNTDTQYF.

This clone was detected only once. This chain links TRBV19 with TRBJ2-7; TRBD1 matches 9 bases. There are 15 residues in the CDR3. V lost 6 bases and J lost 6; bases outside the gene matches: 12. Germline loops: CDR1 LNHDA, CDR2 SQIVND (reference sequence). As DNA, the CDR3 is TGTGCCAGTAGCCTCTCTCCGGGACAGGGAACCGAGCAGTACTTC. This gives the protein CASSLSPGQGTEQYF.

The chain uses TRBV11-2 and TRBJ2-7; 7 bases map to TRBD1. With 4 bases clipped from V and 6 bases from J, the junction kept 12 bases outside the gene matches. CDR1 and CDR2 from the germline V gene are SGHAT and FQNNGV. CDR3 length: 15 amino acids. Here the CDR3 reads CASSYTRQGNAEQYF. The CDR3 DNA sequence: TGTGCCAGCAGCTACACACGACAGGGTAACGCCGAGCAGTACTTC.

This clone was seen only once. The CDR3 DNA reads as TGTGCCAGCAGCCAGGAACGGACTAGCCAAATCAGGGATACGCAGTATTTT. Its translation is CASSQERTSQIRDTQYF. The chain recombines TRBV14 with TRBJ2-3; 8 nucleotides align to TRBD2. V shed 3 bases, J shed 6 bases, and the junction held 14 bases outside the gene matches. Germline values: CDR1 SGHDN, CDR2 FVKESK. This CDR3 region has 17 residues.

The chain combines TRBV7-2 with TRBJ2-3; 7 positions agree with TRBD2. The V gene end was trimmed by 5 bases and the J gene end by 2 bases; junction bases not matched to a gene: 13. In germline, CDR1 is SGHTA, CDR2 FQGNSA. The CDR3 is made up of 17 amino acids. The CDR3 protein is CASSLQAASGFTDTQYF. The CDR3 coding sequence is TGTGCCAGCAGCCTTCAAGCCGCTAGCGGCTTCACAGATACGCAGTATTTT.

The V and J genes are TRBV27 and TRBJ1-6, with D maybe TRBD1 (5 bases). CDR1 and CDR2 (germline): MNHEY, SMNVEV (reference sequence). The CDR3 totals 15 residues. V was trimmed by 0 bases and J by 7 bases, leaving 10 bases between them. CDR3 sequence (DNA): TGTGCCAGCAGTTTATCAGGGACGTTAAATTCACCCCTCCACTTT. It specifies CASSLSGTLNSPLHF.

The chain employs TRBV7-2 and TRBJ2-1; 8 bases fit TRBD2. V lost 5 bases to trimming and J lost 3 bases; unmatched junction nucleotides: 6. CDR3 length equals 15 residues. From germline, CDR1 is SGHTA and CDR2 FQGNSA. CDR3: CASSLISGGYNEQFF. Written as DNA, the CDR3 is TGTGCCAGCAGCCTCATCAGCGGGGGCTACAATGAGCAGTTCTTC.

This clone appeared a single time. J is TRBJ1-5 and V is TRBV2, with D maybe TRBD1 (6 bases). Germline V lookup: CDR1 SNHLY, CDR2 FYNNEI. V shed 0 bases and J shed 7 bases, with 13 bases lying between them. The CDR3 extends over 15 amino acids. The CDR3 loop is CASSEARGAGQPQHF. In DNA, the CDR3 is TGTGCCAGCAGTGAAGCGCGGGGGGCTGGGCAGCCCCAGCATTTT.

CDR3 region: CASTSAVTGNTIYF. The CDR3 DNA reads TGTGCCAGCACCTCAGCCGTAACAGGAAACACCATATATTTT. The genes are TRBV7-2 and TRBJ1-3; D gene ambiguous. V was cut by 7 bases and J by 4 bases, with 14 bases left in between. The CDR3 runs 14 residues. The V gene's germline CDR1 is SGHTA and CDR2 FQGNSA.

The V and J genes are TRBV29-1 and TRBJ1-2; D ambiguous. V was pared by 7 bases and J by 12 bases, with 9 bases between. There are 8 residues in the CDR3. The germline V gene encodes CDR1 SQVTM and CDR2 ANQGSEA. CDR3 region: CSAAPDTF. CDR3 nucleotide sequence: TGCAGCGCCGCCCCGGACACCTTC.

The rearrangement joins TRBV9 to TRBJ2-1; no clear D. This CDR3 contains 15 residues. Germline CDR1 SGDLS, CDR2 YYNGEE. The V end was cut by 0 bases, the J end by 0 bases, with 7 bases between. This CDR3 reads CASSVEAGSYNEQFF. The CDR3 DNA reads as TGTGCCAGCAGCGTAGAAGCCGGCTCCTACAATGAGCAGTTCTTC.

CDR3 DNA: TGCAGTGCTAGAGTGGCTACAACTCAGTACTTC. Protein sequence: CSARVATTQYF. This rearrangement joins TRBV20-1 to TRBJ2-4; D is uncertain. The CDR3 sequence is 11 residues long. The V and J ends lost 1 base and 12 bases respectively, with 10 bases between them. CDR1 DFQATT and CDR2 SNEGSKA come from the germline V gene (reference sequence).

The gene calls are TRBV19 and TRBJ2-3; 8 bases map to TRBD1. The V gene end was trimmed by 6 bases and the J gene end by 6 bases; junction bases not matched to a gene: 17. Germline V gives CDR1 LNHDA, CDR2 SQIVND (reference sequence). The CDR3 has 17 amino acids. In DNA form, the CDR3 reads TGTGCCAGTAGAAAACGCGGATTGCAGGGGGCGAGCGATACGCAGTATTTT. Translating it yields CASRKRGLQGASDTQYF.

The chain recombines TRBV30 with TRBJ2-3; D is perhaps TRBD1 (5 bases). Germline V CDR1 and CDR2: GTSNPN, SVGIG (reference sequence). The V gene lost 4 bases and the J gene lost 3 bases, with 11 bases spanning the gap. The CDR3 covers 13 residues. CDR3 nucleotide sequence: TGTGCCTGGAATAGGGCAGGGACAGATACGCAGTATTTT. It is translated as CAWNRAGTDTQYF.

The chain has TRBV19 and TRBJ2-1, with 8 bases that match TRBD1. This CDR3 has 15 residues. Germline values: CDR1 LNHDA, CDR2 SQIVND (reference sequence). The trim removed 3 bases at V and 8 bases at J, leaving 9 bases unmatched. CDR3 in amino acids: CASSMDRVGGYEQFF. CDR3 DNA sequence: TGTGCCAGTAGTATGGACAGGGTCGGTGGTTATGAGCAGTTCTTC.

The rearrangement links TRBV28 to TRBJ2-1, with TRBD2 identical over 12 bases. The CDR3 is 22 amino acids. V shed 4 bases, J shed 2 bases, and the junction held 21 bases outside the gene matches. In germline, CDR1 is MDHEN, CDR2 SYDVKM. In DNA form, the CDR3 reads TGTGCCAGCAGTTCGCCCCCCCTAGGACGGACTAGCGGGACCTGGGCCTACAATGAGCAGTTCTTC. Residues: CASSSPPLGRTSGTWAYNEQFF.

This chain uses TRBV13 with TRBJ2-5; D not resolved. Trimming shortened V by 3 bases and J by 5 bases, and 4 bases separated the two germline ends. Looked up from germline, CDR1 is PRHDT and CDR2 is FYEKMQ (reference sequence). The CDR3 has 11 residues. CDR3 residues: CASSFNETQYF. CDR3 nucleotides: TGTGCCAGCAGCTTTAATGAGACCCAGTACTTC.

The genes are TRBV7-2 and TRBJ2-1, with TRBD2 matching 7 bases. The V and J ends lost 8 bases and 4 bases, in that order; junction bases with no gene match: 5. Germline V gene lookup returns CDR1 SGHTA and CDR2 FQGNSA. This CDR3 region has 13 residues. Here the CDR3 DNA reads TGTGCCAGCGGGACTACCTTTTACAATGAGCAGTTCTTC. Protein sequence: CASGTTFYNEQFF.

This chain uses TRBV7-2 with TRBJ1-2; D is unclear. This CDR3 region has 11 residues. Trimming took off 1 base at V and 6 bases at J, with 3 bases between the two ends. CDR1 SGHTA and CDR2 FQGNSA come from the germline V gene. The CDR3 here is CASSLGDGYTF. The DNA for the CDR3 is TGTGCCAGCAGCTTAGGTGATGGCTACACCTTC.

The genes are TRBV4-3 and TRBJ2-7; D is unclear. Germline loops: CDR1 LGHNA, CDR2 YSLEER. V was pared by 1 base and J by 1 base, with 14 bases between. This CDR3 has 16 residues. CDR3 protein: CASSQVLSNPSYEQYF. The CDR3, as DNA: TGCGCCAGCAGCCAAGTTCTGAGTAACCCGTCCTACGAGCAGTACTTC.

This chain connects TRBV4-2 to TRBJ1-2, with D tentatively TRBD1 (6 bases). Looked up from germline, CDR1 is LGHNA and CDR2 is YNFKEQ. Trimming stripped 1 base from V and 5 bases from J, with 14 bases between. This CDR3 is 15 amino acids long. The CDR3 sequence is CASSQADSPEYGYTF. The CDR3 nucleotides are TGTGCCAGCAGCCAAGCGGACAGCCCCGAGTATGGCTACACCTTC.

This chain links TRBV6-1 with TRBJ2-6; D not resolved. Germline-derived CDR1 and CDR2 are MNHNS and SASEGT. This CDR3 spans 15 amino acids. V lost 1 base, J lost 0 bases, and 4 bases lay in between. The CDR3 is CASSEGGSGANVLTF. The CDR3 coding sequence is TGTGCCAGCAGTGAAGGGGGCTCTGGGGCCAACGTCCTGACTTTC.

The chain has TRBV18 and TRBJ2-7, with 9 nucleotides matching TRBD1. After removal of 8 bases from V and 2 bases from J, the junction contained 10 bases not matched to a gene. The CDR3 extends over 15 amino acids. The V gene's germline CDR1 is KGHSH and CDR2 LQKENI. In nucleotides, the CDR3 is TGTGCCAGCGCAAACCCGGGACAGGGTGCCTACGAGCAGTACTTC. Protein product: CASANPGQGAYEQYF. The variable domain in full, with the rest retrieved from reference TRBV18 and TRBJ2-7, is NAGVMQNPRHLVRRRGQEARLRCSPMKGHSHVYWYRQLPEEGLKFMVYLQKENIIDESGMPKERFSAEFPKEGPSILRIQQVVRGDSAAYFCASANPGQGAYEQYFGPGTRLTVT.

The chain combines TRBV11-2 with TRBJ2-3, with D maybe TRBD2 (5 bases). Germline CDR1 and CDR2: SGHAT and FQNNGV. Trimming took off 5 bases at V and 1 base at J, with 10 bases between the two ends. The CDR3 contains 14 residues. The CDR3 nucleotides read TGTGCCAGCAGCCTCGGACTGGGCACAGATACGCAGTATTTT. Encoded protein: CASSLGLGTDTQYF.

V is TRBV21-1 and J is TRBJ1-1. TRBV21-1 is assigned pseudogene status. The CDR3 runs to 13 residues. CDR3 DNA sequence: TGTGCCAGCAGCAATGGTGGGAACACTGAAGCTTTCTTT. It translates to CASSNGGNTEAFF.

The chain combines TRBV5-1 with TRBJ2-3; 7 bases fit TRBD1. CDR1 SGHRS and CDR2 YFSETQ come from the germline V gene. V trimming: 0 bases; J trimming: 2 bases; junction bases outside the gene matches: 6. There are 16 residues in the CDR3. CDR3 DNA: TGCGCCAGCAGCTTGGTAGGGACAGAGGACACAGATACGCAGTATTTT. This translates into CASSLVGTEDTDTQYF.

This clone was counted a few times. The V call is TRBV21-1, the J call TRBJ2-5; the table's D call, TRBD2, has no DNA check behind it. TRBV21-1 is termed a pseudogene. The CDR3 contains 19 residues. The CDR3 DNA reads TGTGCCAGCAGCAATTGGTTCCCACGACGTCGGACTCCCCAAGAGACCCAGTACTTC. Translation: CASSNWFPRRRTPQETQYF.

The chain is built from TRBV29-1 and TRBJ2-7; TRBD2 matches at 9 bases. This CDR3 comprises 14 residues. Germline V gives CDR1 SQVTM, CDR2 ANQGSEA. V lost 3 bases, J lost 3 bases, and 6 bases stayed unmatched. The CDR3 bases are TGCAGCGTTGAGGTTAGCGGGAGTGGCTACGAGCAGTACTTC. It yields the protein CSVEVSGSGYEQYF.